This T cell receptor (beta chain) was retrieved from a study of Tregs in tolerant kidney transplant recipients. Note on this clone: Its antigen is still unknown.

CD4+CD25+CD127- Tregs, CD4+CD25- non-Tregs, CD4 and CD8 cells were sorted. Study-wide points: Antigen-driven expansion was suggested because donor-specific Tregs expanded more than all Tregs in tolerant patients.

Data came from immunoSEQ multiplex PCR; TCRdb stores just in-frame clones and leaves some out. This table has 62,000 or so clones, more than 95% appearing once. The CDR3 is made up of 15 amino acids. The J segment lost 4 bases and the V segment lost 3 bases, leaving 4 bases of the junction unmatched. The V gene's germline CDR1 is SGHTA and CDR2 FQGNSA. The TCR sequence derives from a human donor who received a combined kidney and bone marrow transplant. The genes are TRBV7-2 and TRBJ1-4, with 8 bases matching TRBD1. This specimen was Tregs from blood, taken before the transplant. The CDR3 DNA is TGTGCCAGCAGCTTTCAGGGGGCGAATAATGAAAAACTGTTTTTT. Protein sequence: CASSFQGANNEKLFF. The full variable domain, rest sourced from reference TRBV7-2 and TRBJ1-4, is GAGVSQSPSNKVTEKGKDVELRCDPISGHTALYWYRQSLGQGLEFLIYFQGNSAPDKSGLPSDRFSAERTGGSVSTLTIQRTQQEDSAVYLCASSFQGANNEKLFFGSGTQLSVL.